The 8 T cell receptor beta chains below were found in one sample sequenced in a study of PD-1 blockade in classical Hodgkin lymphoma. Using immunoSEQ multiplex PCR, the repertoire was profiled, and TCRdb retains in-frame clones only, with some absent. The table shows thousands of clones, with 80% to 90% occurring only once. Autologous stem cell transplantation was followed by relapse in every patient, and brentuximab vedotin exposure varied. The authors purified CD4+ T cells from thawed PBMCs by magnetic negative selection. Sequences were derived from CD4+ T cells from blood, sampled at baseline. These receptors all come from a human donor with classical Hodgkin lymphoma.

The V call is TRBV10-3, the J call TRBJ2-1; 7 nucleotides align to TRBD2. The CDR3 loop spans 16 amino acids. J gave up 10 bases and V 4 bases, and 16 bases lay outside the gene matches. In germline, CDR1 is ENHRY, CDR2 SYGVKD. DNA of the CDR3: TGTGCCATCAGTGGGTTGGGGCGGGAGAGGCCCCACGAGCAGTTCTTC. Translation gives CAISGLGRERPHEQFF.

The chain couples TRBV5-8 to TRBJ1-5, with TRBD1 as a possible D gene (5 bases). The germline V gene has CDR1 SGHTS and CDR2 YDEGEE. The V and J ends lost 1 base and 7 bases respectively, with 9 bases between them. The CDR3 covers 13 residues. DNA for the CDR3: TGTGCCAGCAGCTTGAAAGGGGAACAGCCCCAGCATTTT. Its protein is CASSLKGEQPQHF.

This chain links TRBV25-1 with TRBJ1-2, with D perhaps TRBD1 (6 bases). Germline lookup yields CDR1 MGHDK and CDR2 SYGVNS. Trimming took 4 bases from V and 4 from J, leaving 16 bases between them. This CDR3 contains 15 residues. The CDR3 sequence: CASSAYREEVYGYTF. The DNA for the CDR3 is TGTGCCAGCAGTGCGTACAGGGAAGAGGTCTATGGCTACACCTTC.

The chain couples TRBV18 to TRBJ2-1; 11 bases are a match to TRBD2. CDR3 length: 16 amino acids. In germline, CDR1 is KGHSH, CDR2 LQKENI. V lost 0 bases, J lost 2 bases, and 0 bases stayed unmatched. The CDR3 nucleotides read TGTGCCAGCTCACCACCGGGACTAGCGGCCTACAATGAGCAGTTCTTC. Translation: CASSPPGLAAYNEQFF.

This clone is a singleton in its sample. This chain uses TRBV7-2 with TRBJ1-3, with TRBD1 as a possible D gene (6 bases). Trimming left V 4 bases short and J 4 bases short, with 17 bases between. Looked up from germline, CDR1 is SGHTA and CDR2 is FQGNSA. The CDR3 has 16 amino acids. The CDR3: CASSSRTALGGNTIYF. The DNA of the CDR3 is TGTGCCAGCAGCTCCAGGACAGCTTTGGGAGGAAACACCATATATTTT.

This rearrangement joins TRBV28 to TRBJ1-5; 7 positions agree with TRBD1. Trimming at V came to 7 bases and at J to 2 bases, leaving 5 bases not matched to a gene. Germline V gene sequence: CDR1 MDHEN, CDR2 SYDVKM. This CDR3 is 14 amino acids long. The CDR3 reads CASKEGGGNQPQHF. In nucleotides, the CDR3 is TGTGCCAGCAAGGAAGGGGGCGGCAATCAGCCCCAGCATTTT.

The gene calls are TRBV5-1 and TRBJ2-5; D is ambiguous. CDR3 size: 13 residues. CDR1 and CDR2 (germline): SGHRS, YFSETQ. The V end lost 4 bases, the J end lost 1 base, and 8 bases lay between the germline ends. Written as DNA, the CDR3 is TGCGCCAGCAGCATAGTGGCCCAAGAGACCCAGTACTTC. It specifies CASSIVAQETQYF. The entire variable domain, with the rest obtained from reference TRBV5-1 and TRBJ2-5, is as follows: KAGVTQTPRYLIKTRGQQVTLSCSPISGHRSVSWYQQTPGQGLQFLFEYFSETQRNKGNFPGRFSGRQFSNSRSEMNVSTLELGDSALYLCASSIVAQETQYFGPGTRLLVL.

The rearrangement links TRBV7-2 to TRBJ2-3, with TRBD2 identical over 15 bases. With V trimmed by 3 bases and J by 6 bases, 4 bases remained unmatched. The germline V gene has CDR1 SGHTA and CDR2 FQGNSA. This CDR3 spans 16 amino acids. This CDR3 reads CASSFRGTSGRDTQYF. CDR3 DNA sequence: TGTGCCAGCAGCTTCCGAGGGACTAGCGGGAGGGATACGCAGTATTTT. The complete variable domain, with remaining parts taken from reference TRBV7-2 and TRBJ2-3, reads GAGVSQSPSNKVTEKGKDVELRCDPISGHTALYWYRQSLGQGLEFLIYFQGNSAPDKSGLPSDRFSAERTGGSVSTLTIQRTQQEDSAVYLCASSFRGTSGRDTQYFGPGTRLTVL.